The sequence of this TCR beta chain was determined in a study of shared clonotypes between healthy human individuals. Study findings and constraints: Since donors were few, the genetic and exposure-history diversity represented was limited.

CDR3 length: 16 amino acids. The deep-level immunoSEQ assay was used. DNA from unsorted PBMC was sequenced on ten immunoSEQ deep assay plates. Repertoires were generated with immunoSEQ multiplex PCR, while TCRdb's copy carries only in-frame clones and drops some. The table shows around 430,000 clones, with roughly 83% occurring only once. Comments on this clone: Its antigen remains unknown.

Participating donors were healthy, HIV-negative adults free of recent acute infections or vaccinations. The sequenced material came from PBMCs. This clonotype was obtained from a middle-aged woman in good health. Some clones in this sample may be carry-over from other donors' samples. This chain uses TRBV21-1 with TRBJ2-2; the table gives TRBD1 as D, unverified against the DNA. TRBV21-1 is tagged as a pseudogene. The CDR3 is CASSPEDSSNTGELFF. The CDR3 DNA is TGTGCCAGCAGCCCGGAGGACAGCTCGAACACCGGGGAGCTGTTTTTT.